The clone carrying this T cell receptor beta chain has just a few counts. Its target is not known. Germline V gene data show CDR1 as MGHRA and CDR2 as YSYEKL. CDR3 length: 16 amino acids. V was clipped by 1 base and J by 4 bases; unmatched bases: 3. This entry comes from a study of identical twins. Findings of the study overall: Fewer insertions were carried by abundant cord blood beta clonotypes, but none was seen in memory repertoires.

TCRdb analysed the 5' RACE reads with MiXCR anew, one entry per CDR3 protein. The repertoire includes 500,000 to 700,000 distinct CDR3 sequences, about 7.6% of them detected once, and 1.5% to 2% sits in the top ten. Separately, the same data were catalogued under a study of yellow fever vaccine responses in identical twins.

The chain couples TRBV4-1 to TRBJ2-3; 12 bases line up with TRBD2. Sequenced material: PBMCs. The sequence came from a woman aged 18-29 years in good health. Written as DNA, the CDR3 is TGCGCCAGCAGCCAAGTTTCTAGCGGGGGGGCAGATACGCAGTATTTT. Amino acids: CASSQVSSGGADTQYF.